Sequencing of this TCR beta chain was carried out in a study of T cell responses to AZD1222 COVID-19 vaccine (dated by TCRdb to the early 2020s). For the study in its entirety: AZD1222 recipients with second doses at about 4 weeks or about 12 weeks were pooled, because spike-specific TCR depth and breadth did not differ between schedules. Enrollment into the trials was organized by age into subgroups of 18-55, 56-69 and 70-plus years, and those subgroups contained roughly 150, 30 and 60 TCR-sequenced participants, respectively. TCR sequencing was performed for about 240 trial participants, of whom some 200 were given two doses of AZD1222 and around 25 were given two doses of MenACWY control vaccine.

The sample's time point label, decoded: baseline before first vaccination. Vaccinee samples came from UK trials COV001 and COV002, including a single-blind randomized controlled phase 2/3 trial of AZD1222 (ChAdOx1 nCoV-19) in healthy adults. For TCRbeta chain sequencing, PBMC samples from trial participants were taken at day 0 and at day 28 after the second dose. At the junction V is shortened by 0 bases and J by 5 bases, with 10 bases in between. The CDR3 goes from the cysteine to the phenylalanine over 14 residues. The DNA shown is the 42-base CDR3, in frame from base 1. CDR1 is given as MGHRA and CDR2 as YSYEKL, both from the germline V gene. Study-wide findings and limitations: Epitopes outside the regions mutated in the B.1.351 and B.1.1.7 variants were reportedly recognized by nearly half of the unique spike-specific TCRs. The whole spike protein was spanned by vaccine-associated CD4 TCRs, and dominant responses were seen in regions 160-218 and 743-854. Conclusions about previously exposed vaccinees were limited because only six or seven AZD1222 recipients were SARS-CoV-2 seropositive at baseline. Participants were mostly white British, with more females than males. The authors suggested clonal diversity may have been underestimated. After two AZD1222 doses, both the breadth and the depth of spike-specific TCRs were significantly higher than at day 0 and than in MenACWY recipients. In the small 56-69-year group, the increase in depth fell short of significance, most likely because of low power. Because no day 14 peak-response samples were available, repertoires were characterized only after the peak T cell response.

The CDR3 regions of human TCRbeta chains were subjected to immunosequencing. The paper's processing steps were these. Repertoire TCRs were matched against a reference library of SARS-CoV-2-specific TCRs generated with the MIRA antigen-specificity platform. Breadth meant the fraction of unique TCRs that were SARS-CoV-2-associated, whereas depth meant the fraction of total T cells that were SARS-CoV-2-associated. Using the MIRA data, each spike-specific TCR was assigned both to the spike region to which the TCR was reactive and to a CD4 or CD8 class. Log10-transformed breadth and depth values were compared by one-way ANOVA with Sidak's multiple comparisons tests. TCRdb stores this immuneACCESS table with in-frame sequences only. Part of the clones is absent; in the studies checked, under half of the shortfall reflects unresolved V genes, and no reason is known for the rest. Clone size and the V and J calls come from that table; the DNA yielded D and trimming. The sample table contains around 96,000 clones; only one count was recorded for approximately 90% of them. The top ten clones comprise roughly 3% of the sample.

This clone has a single count. Its target antigen remains unknown. The sample holds no much larger clone one base away, and base qualities are not on file. Recombination joined TRBV4-1 with TRBJ1-2, with the D gene too uncertain to name. Material: peripheral blood, obtained on day 0 of AZD1222 vaccination. The sequence was obtained from an adult in good health. The bases are TGCGCCAGCAGCCAAGATTGGGAATCTTATGGCTACACCTTC. Its protein is CASSQDWESYGYTF.